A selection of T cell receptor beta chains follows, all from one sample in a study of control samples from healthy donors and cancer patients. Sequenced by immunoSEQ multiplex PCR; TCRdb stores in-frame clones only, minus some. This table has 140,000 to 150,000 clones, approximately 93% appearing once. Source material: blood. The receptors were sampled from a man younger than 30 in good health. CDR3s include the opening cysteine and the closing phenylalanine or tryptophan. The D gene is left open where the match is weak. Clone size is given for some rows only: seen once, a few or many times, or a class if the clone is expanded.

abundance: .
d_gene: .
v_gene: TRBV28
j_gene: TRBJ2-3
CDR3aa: CASSLRQRGTDTQYF
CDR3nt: TGTGCCAGCAGTTTACGACAGAGGGGTACAGATACGCAGTATTTT

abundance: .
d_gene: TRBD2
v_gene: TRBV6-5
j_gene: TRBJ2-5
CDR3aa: CASLRIAGGQETQYF
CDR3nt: TGTGCCAGTCTCCGTATAGCGGGGGGGCAGGAGACCCAGTACTTC

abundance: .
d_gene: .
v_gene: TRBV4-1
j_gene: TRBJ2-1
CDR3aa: CASSQGGFRRRGRNNEQFF
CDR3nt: TGCGCCAGCAGCCAAGGCGGTTTCCGTCGGCGGGGTAGGAACAATGAGCAGTTCTTC

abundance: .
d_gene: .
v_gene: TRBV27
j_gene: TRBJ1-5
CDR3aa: CASSLQGWDQPQHF
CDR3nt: TGTGCCAGCAGCTTACAGGGATGGGATCAGCCCCAGCATTTT

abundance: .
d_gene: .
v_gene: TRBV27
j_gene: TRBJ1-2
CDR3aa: CASSLGGLYGYTF
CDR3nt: TGTGCCAGCAGTTTAGGCGGGCTATATGGCTACACCTTC

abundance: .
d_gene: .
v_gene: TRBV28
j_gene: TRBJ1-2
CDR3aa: CASSLSPPDSAGYTF
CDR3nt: TGTGCCAGCAGTTTAAGCCCTCCGGACAGCGCTGGCTACACCTTC

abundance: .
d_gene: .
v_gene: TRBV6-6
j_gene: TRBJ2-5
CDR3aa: CATSLLEVYETQYF
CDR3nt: TGTGCCACCTCCCTGCTTGAGGTTTATGAGACCCAGTACTTC

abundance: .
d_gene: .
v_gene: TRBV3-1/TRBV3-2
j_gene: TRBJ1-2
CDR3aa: CASSQAVASGYTF
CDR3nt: TGTGCCAGCAGCCAAGCGGTGGCTTCTGGCTACACCTTC

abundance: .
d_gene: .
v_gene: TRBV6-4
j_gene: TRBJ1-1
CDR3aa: CASSVELGTEAFF
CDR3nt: TGTGCCAGCAGTGTAGAGTTGGGAACTGAAGCTTTCTTT

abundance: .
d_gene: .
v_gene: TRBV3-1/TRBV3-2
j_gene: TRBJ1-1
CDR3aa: CASSQVFFTGQARRGSEAFF
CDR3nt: TGTGCCAGCAGCCAAGTATTCTTTACCGGGCAGGCTCGACGGGGCAGTGAAGCTTTCTTT

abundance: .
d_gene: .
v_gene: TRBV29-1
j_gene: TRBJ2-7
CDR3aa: CSVEGGRGQYF
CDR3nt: TGCAGCGTTGAAGGGGGACGGGGGCAGTACTTC

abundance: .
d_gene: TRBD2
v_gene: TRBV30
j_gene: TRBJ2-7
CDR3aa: CAWSPGLAGYEQYF
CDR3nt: TGTGCCTGGAGTCCGGGACTAGCGGGTTACGAGCAGTACTTC

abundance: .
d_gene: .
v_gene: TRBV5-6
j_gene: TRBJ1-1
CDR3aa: CASSLAVHGSGAFF
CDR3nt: TGTGCCAGCAGCTTGGCCGTGCACGGATCCGGAGCTTTCTTT

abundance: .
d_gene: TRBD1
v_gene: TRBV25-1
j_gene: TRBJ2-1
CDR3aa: CASRNRGHMNEQFF
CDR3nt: TGTGCCAGCAGAAACAGGGGGCATATGAATGAGCAGTTCTTC

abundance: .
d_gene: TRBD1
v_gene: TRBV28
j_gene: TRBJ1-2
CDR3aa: CASSLHTTGQISEGYTF
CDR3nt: TGTGCCAGCAGTCTTCACACAACGGGACAGATATCAGAAGGCTACACCTTC

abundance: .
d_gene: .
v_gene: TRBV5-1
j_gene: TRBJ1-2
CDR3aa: CASSSQRNYGYTF
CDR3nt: TGCGCCAGCAGCTCCCAGCGTAACTATGGCTACACCTTC

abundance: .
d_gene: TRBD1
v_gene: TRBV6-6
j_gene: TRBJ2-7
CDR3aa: CASSPYRRDRVYEQYF
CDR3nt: TGTGCCAGCAGTCCTTACCGCCGGGACAGGGTTTACGAGCAGTACTTC

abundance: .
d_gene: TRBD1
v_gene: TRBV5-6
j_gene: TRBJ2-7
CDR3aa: CASSSIRDRVEYF
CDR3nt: TGTGCCAGCAGCTCGATACGAGACAGGGTGGAGTACTTC

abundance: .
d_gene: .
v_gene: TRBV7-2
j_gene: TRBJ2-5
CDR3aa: CASSLQGRETQYF
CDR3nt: TGTGCCAGCAGCTTGCAGGGGCGAGAGACCCAGTACTTC

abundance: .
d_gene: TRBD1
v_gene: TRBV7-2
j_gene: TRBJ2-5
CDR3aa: CASSLGDRRETQYF
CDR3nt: TGTGCCAGCAGCTTAGGGGACAGACGAGAGACCCAGTACTTC

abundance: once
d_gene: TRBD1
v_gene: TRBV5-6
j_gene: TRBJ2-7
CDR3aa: CASSLGTGAYEQYF
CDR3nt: TGTGCCAGCAGCTTAGGGACAGGGGCCTACGAGCAGTACTTC

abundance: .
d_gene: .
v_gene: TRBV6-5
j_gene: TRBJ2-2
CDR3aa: CASSNDGQGELFF
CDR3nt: TGTGCCAGCAGTAATGACGGGCAGGGGGAGCTGTTTTTT

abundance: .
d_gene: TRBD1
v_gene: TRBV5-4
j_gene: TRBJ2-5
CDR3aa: CASRIDRAQETQYF
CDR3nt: TGTGCCAGCAGGATCGACAGGGCCCAAGAGACCCAGTACTTC

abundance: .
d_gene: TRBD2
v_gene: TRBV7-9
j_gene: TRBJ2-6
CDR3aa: CASSTTRTSGGTGANVLTF
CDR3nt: TGTGCCAGCAGCACGACACGGACTAGCGGGGGTACCGGGGCCAACGTCCTGACTTTC

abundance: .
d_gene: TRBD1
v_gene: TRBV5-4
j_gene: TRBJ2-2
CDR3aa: CASSFDRGRRTGELFF
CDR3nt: TGTGCCAGCAGCTTTGACAGGGGGCGCCGAACCGGGGAGCTGTTTTTT

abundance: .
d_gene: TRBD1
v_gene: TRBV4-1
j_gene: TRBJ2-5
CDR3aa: CASSSRDSEETQYF
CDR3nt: TGCGCCAGCAGCTCCCGGGACAGTGAAGAGACCCAGTACTTC

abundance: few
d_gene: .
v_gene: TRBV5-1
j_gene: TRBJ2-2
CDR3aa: CASSLYPSGTGELFF
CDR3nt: TGCGCCAGCAGCTTGTATCCATCAGGCACCGGGGAGCTGTTTTTT

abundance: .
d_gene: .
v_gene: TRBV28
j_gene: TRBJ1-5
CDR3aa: CASSLIMNQPQHF
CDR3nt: TGTGCCAGCAGTTTAATAATGAATCAGCCCCAGCATTTT

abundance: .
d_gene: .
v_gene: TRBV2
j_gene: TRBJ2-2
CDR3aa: CASSGGGGPNTGELFF
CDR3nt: TGTGCCAGCAGTGGGGGCGGGGGCCCTAACACCGGGGAGCTGTTTTTT

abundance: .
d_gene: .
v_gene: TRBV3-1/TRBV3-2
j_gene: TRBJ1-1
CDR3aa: CASSQTGGGLNTEAFF
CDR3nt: TGTGCCAGCAGCCAAACCGGGGGGGGACTGAACACTGAAGCTTTCTTT

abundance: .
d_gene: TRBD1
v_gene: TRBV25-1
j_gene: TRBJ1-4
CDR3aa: CASSEGQGRDSNEKLFF
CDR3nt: TGTGCCAGCAGTGAAGGACAGGGGAGGGATTCTAATGAAAAACTGTTTTTT

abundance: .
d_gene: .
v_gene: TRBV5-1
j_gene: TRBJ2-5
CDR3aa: CASSLAGGRETQYF
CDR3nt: TGCGCCAGCAGCTTGGCCGGGGGGCGGGAGACCCAGTACTTC

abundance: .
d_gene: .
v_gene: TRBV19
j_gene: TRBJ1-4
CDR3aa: CASNRREGEKLFF
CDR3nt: TGTGCCTCAAACCGGAGGGAGGGTGAAAAACTGTTTTTT

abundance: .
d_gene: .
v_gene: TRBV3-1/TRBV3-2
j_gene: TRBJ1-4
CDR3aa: CASSLPKTKLFF
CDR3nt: TGTGCCAGCAGCCTCCCAAAGACGAAACTGTTTTTT

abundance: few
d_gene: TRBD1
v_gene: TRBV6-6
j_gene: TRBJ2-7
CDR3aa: CASSYPPDRSYEQYF
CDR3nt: TGTGCCAGCAGTTACCCCCCGGACAGGTCCTACGAGCAGTACTTC

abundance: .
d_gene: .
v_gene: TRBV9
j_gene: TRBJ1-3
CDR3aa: CASSVGTGGNTIYF
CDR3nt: TGTGCCAGCAGCGTAGGTACAGGCGGAAACACCATATATTTT

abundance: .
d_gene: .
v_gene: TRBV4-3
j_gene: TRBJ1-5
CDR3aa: CASSSLRDQPQHF
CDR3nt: TGCGCCAGCAGCTCGTTAAGGGATCAGCCCCAGCATTTT

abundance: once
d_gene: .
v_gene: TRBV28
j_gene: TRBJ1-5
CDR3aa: CASSFSPGEGNQPQHF
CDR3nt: TGTGCCAGCAGTTTTTCGCCAGGGGAAGGCAATCAGCCCCAGCATTTT

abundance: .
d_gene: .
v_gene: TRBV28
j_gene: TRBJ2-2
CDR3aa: CASMFTLTNTGELFF
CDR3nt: TGTGCCAGCATGTTTACATTGACCAACACCGGGGAGCTGTTTTTT

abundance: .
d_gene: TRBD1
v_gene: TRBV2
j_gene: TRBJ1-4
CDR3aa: CASSETGAIEKLFF
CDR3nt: TGTGCCAGCAGTGAGACAGGGGCTATAGAAAAACTGTTTTTT

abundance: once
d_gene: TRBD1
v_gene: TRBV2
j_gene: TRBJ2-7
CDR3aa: CASCQNRGYLYEQYF
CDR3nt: TGTGCCAGCTGCCAAAACAGGGGGTATCTCTACGAGCAGTACTTC

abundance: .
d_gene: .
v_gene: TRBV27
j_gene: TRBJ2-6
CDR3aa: CASSLSSVSGANVLTF
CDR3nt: TGTGCCAGCAGTTTATCGTCGGTATCTGGGGCCAACGTCCTGACTTTC

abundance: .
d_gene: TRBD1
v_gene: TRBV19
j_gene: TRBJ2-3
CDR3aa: CASRTGSTDTQYF
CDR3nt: TGTGCCAGTAGGACAGGGAGCACAGATACGCAGTATTTT

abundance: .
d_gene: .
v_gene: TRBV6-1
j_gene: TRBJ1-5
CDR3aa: CASSDNLMQPQHF
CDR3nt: TGTGCCAGCAGTGACAACTTAATGCAGCCCCAGCATTTT

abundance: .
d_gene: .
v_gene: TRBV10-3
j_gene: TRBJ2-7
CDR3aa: CAISESDGPEESSYEQYF
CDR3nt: TGTGCCATCAGTGAGTCGGACGGGCCTGAAGAGAGCTCCTACGAGCAGTACTTC

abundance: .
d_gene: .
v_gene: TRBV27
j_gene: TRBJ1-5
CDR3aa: CASSLRGSYQPQHF
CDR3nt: TGTGCCAGCAGTTTACGGGGTAGTTATCAGCCCCAGCATTTT

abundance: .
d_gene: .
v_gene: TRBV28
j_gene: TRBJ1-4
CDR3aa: CASSVLRAVNEKLFF
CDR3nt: TGTGCCAGCAGTGTACTCCGGGCGGTAAATGAAAAACTGTTTTTT

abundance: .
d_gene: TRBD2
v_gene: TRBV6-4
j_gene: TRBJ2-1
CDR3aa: CASSDGTSGDNEQFF
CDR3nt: TGTGCCAGCAGTGACGGGACTAGCGGGGACAATGAGCAGTTCTTC

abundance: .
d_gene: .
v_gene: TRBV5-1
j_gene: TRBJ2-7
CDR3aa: CASSLRQSYEQYF
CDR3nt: TGCGCCAGCAGCTTGCGACAAAGCTACGAGCAGTACTTC

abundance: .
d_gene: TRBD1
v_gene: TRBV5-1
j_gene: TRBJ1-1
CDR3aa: CASSRRQGKNTEAFF
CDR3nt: TGCGCCAGCAGCCGGCGACAGGGAAAGAACACTGAAGCTTTCTTT

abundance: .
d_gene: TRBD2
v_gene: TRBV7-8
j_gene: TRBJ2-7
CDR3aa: CASSLSGVSWRGYEQYF
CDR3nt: TGTGCCAGCAGCCTAAGCGGGGTTTCCTGGCGGGGTTACGAGCAGTACTTC

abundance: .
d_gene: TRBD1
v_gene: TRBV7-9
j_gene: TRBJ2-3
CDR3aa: CASRPDRGLTDTQYF
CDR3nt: TGTGCCAGCAGACCCGACAGGGGCCTCACAGATACGCAGTATTTT

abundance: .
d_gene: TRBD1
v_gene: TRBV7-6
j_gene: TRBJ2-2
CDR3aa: CASSSDRDGTGELFF
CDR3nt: TGTGCCAGCAGCTCGGACAGGGACGGAACCGGGGAGCTGTTTTTT